What follows is one TCR beta chain and its context. The data belong to a study of technical replicates of blood from a few donors. The repertoire was sequenced with immunoSEQ multiplex PCR; TCRdb's copy has only in-frame clones and lacks some. This sample has approximately 99,000 clones, with 95% to 96% found just once. The CDR3 contains 15 residues. V shed 4 bases and J 6 bases; nucleotides not matched to a gene: 10. CDR1 and CDR2 (germline): SEHNR, FQNEAQ (reference sequence). The chain combines TRBV7-9 with TRBJ2-7, with 9 bases that match TRBD2. Sequencing input: T cells isolated from PBMCs. The sequence came from a human donor in good health. The CDR3 bases are TGTGCCAGCAGCTGGCTAGCGGGACTGGTATCCGAGCAGTACTTC. This translates into CASSWLAGLVSEQYF.